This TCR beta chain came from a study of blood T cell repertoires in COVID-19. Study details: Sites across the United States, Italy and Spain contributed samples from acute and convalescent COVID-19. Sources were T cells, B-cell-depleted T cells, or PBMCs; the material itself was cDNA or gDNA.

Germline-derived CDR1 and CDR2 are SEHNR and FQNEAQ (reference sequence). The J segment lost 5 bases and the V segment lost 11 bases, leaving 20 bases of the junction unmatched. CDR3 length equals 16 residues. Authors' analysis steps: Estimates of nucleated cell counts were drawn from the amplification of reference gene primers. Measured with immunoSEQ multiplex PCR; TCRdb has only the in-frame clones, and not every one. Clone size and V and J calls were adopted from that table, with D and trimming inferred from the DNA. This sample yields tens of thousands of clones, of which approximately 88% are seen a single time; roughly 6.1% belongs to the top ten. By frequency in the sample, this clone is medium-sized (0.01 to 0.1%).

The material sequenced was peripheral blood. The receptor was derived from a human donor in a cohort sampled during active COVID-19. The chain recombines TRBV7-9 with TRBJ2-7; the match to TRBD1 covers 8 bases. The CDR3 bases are TGTGCCGGCGCCCCTCGCGATACAGGGGGGACCAACGAGCAGTACTTC. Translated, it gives CAGAPRDTGGTNEQYF.